The 5 T cell receptor beta chains in this list originate from one sample, sequenced in a study of blood T cell repertoires in COVID-19. Sequenced by immunoSEQ multiplex PCR; TCRdb stores in-frame clones only, minus some. The data contain 120,000 or so clones, around 80% of them singletons. Input material: peripheral blood. The receptor set was obtained from a man between 25 and 39 years old with COVID-19, enrolled during active disease.

The chain is built from TRBV9 and TRBJ1-4, with TRBD1 as a possible D gene (6 bases). Germline CDR1 is SGDLS and CDR2 is YYNGEE. Trimming left V 3 bases short and J 3 bases short, with 9 bases between. The CDR3 spans 14 residues. For the CDR3, the DNA is TGTGCCAGCAGCGCAGGGGTATCTAATGAAAAACTGTTTTTT. This codes for CASSAGVSNEKLFF.

The V gene is TRBV20-1, the J gene TRBJ1-4, with 8 bases matching TRBD1. J lost 6 bases, V lost 3 bases, and 6 bases had no gene match. The CDR3 totals 14 residues. Germline lookup yields CDR1 DFQATT and CDR2 SNEGSKA (reference sequence). The DNA of the CDR3 is TGCAGTGCTAGTCCTGGACAGGGAGATGAAAAACTGTTTTTT. It translates to CSASPGQGDEKLFF.

This clone was counted between two and nine times. Other DNA sequences in the same sample also yield this CDR3. The chain employs TRBV20-1 and TRBJ2-3; tentatively, D is TRBD2 (5 bases). CDR3 length equals 11 residues. Trimming took off 5 bases at V and 4 bases at J, with 7 bases between the two ends. The germline gives CDR1 DFQATT, CDR2 SNEGSKA (reference sequence). The CDR3 region is CSAQLADTQYF. CDR3 nucleotides: TGCAGTGCTCAACTAGCAGATACGCAGTATTTT.

The rearrangement joins TRBV7-9 to TRBJ1-2, with a possible D match to TRBD1 (5 bases). CDR1 and CDR2 from the germline V gene are SEHNR and FQNEAQ (reference sequence). V lost 4 bases and J lost 4, with 10 bases in between. This CDR3 has 13 residues. The chain's CDR3 is CASSSREFYGYTF. The CDR3 DNA is TGTGCCAGCAGCTCCAGGGAATTCTATGGCTACACCTTC.

J is TRBJ1-4 and V is TRBV27, with D tentatively TRBD1 (6 bases). The V gene's germline CDR1 is MNHEY and CDR2 SMNVEV (reference sequence). V was trimmed by 4 bases and J by 4 bases, leaving 13 bases between them. CDR3 length equals 15 residues. Here the CDR3 reads CASSWRQAYNEKLFF. DNA for the CDR3: TGTGCCAGCAGTTGGAGACAGGCCTATAATGAAAAACTGTTTTTT.